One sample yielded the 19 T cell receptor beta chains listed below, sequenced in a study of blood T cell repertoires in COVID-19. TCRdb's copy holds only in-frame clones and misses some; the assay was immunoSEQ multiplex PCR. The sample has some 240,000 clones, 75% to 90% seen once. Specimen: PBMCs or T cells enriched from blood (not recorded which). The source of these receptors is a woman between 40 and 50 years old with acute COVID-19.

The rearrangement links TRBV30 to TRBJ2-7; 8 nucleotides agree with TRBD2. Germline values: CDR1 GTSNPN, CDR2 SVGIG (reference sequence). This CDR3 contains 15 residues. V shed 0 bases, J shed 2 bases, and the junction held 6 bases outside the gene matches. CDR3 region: CAWSVLSGGAYEQYF. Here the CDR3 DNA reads TGTGCCTGGAGTGTACTAAGCGGGGGCGCCTACGAGCAGTACTTC. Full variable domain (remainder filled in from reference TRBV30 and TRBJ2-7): SQTIHQWPATLVQPVGSPLSLECTVEGTSNPNLYWYRQAAGRGLQLLFYSVGIGQISSEVPQNLSASRPQDRQFILSSKKLLLSDSGFYLCAWSVLSGGAYEQYFGPGTRLTVT.

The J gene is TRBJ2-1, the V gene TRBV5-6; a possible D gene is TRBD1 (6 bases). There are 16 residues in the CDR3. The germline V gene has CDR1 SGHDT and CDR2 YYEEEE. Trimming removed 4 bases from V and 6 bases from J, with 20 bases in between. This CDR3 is CASSAAGDNEGNEQFF. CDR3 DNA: TGTGCCAGCAGCGCGGCCGGGGACAATGAGGGCAATGAGCAGTTCTTC.

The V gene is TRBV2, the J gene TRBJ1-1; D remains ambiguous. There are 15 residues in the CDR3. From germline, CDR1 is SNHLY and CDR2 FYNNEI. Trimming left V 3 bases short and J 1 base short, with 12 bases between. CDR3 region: CASSDAGSGNTEAFF. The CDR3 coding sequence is TGTGCCAGCAGTGATGCGGGTAGTGGGAACACTGAAGCTTTCTTT.

CDR3: CASSLPGKPGGPDTQYF. CDR3 sequence (DNA): TGTGCCAGCAGCTTACCAGGGAAGCCCGGGGGTCCAGATACGCAGTATTTT. The J gene is TRBJ2-3, the V gene TRBV11-3; TRBD2 might be the D (6 bases). The CDR3 extends over 17 amino acids. V was pared by 2 bases and J by 4 bases, with 19 bases between. Germline assignment: CDR1 SGHNT and CDR2 YENEEA.

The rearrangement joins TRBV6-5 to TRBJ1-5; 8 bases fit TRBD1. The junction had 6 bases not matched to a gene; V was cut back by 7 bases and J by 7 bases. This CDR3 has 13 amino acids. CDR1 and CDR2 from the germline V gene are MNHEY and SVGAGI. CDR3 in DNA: TGTGCCAGCACCCAGGGGGCAGGACAGCCCCAGCATTTT. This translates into CASTQGAGQPQHF.

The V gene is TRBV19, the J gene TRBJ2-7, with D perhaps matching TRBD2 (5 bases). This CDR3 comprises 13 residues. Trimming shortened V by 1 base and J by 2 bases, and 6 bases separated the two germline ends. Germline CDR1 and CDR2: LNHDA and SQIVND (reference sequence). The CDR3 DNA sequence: TGTGCCAGTAGTATAGGGCGGGCCTACGAGCAGTACTTC. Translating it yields CASSIGRAYEQYF.

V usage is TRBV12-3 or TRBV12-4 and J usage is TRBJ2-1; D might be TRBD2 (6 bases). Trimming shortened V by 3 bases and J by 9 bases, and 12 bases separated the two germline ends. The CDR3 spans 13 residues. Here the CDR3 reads CASSLEGRLEQFF. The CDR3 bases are TGTGCCAGCAGTTTGGAGGGACGGCTTGAGCAGTTCTTC.

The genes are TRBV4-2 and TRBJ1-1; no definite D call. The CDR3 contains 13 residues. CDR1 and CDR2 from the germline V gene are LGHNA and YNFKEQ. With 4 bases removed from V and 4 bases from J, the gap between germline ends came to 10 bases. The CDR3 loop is CASSRDTGTEAFF. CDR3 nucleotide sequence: TGTGCCAGCAGCCGAGACACGGGCACTGAAGCTTTCTTT.

Here the CDR3 reads CASSSTSGARYEQFF. For the CDR3, the DNA is TGTGCCAGCAGCTCAACTAGCGGGGCTCGGTATGAGCAGTTCTTC. The chain is built from TRBV7-9 and TRBJ2-1; TRBD2 agrees at 10 bases. The germline gives CDR1 SEHNR, CDR2 FQNEAQ (reference sequence). CDR3 size: 15 residues. The V gene end was trimmed by 4 bases and the J gene end by 8 bases; junction bases not matched to a gene: 8. The whole variable domain, filled in from reference TRBV7-9 and TRBJ2-1, reads DTGVSQNPRHKITKRGQNVTFRCDPISEHNRLYWYRQTLGQGPEFLTYFQNEAQLEKSRLLSDRFSAERPKGSFSTLEIQRTEQGDSAMYLCASSSTSGARYEQFFGPGTRLTVL.

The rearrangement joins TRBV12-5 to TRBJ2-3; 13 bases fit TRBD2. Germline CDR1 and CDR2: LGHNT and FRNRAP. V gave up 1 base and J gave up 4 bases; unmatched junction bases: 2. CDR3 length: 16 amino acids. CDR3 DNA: TGTGCTAGTGGTTTGGGACTAGCGGGAGGATCAGATACGCAGTATTTT. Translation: CASGLGLAGGSDTQYF.

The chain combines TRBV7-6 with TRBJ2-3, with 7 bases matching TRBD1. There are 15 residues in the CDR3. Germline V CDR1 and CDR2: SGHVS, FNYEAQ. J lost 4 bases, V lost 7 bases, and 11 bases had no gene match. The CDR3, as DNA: TGTGCCAGCACCCGAGCAGGGGGTGGCGCAGATACGCAGTATTTT. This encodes CASTRAGGGADTQYF.

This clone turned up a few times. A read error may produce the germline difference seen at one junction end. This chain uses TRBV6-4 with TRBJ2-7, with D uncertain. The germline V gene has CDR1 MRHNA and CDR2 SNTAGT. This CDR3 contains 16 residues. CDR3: CARSDSCVVVGYEQYF. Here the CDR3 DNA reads TGTGCCAGAAGTGACTCGTGCGTAGTGGTCGGCTACGAGCAGTACTTC.

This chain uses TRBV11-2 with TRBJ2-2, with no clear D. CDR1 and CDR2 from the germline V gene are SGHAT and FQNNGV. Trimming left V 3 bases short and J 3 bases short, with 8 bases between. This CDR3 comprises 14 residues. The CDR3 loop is CASSFRADTGELFF. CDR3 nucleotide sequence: TGTGCCAGCAGCTTCCGTGCGGACACCGGGGAGCTGTTTTTT.

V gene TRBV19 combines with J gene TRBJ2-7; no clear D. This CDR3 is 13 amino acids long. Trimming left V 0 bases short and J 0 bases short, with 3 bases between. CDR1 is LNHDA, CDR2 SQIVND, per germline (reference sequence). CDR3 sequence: CASSIEYSYEQYF. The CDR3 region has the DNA TGTGCCAGTAGTATAGAGTACTCCTACGAGCAGTACTTC.

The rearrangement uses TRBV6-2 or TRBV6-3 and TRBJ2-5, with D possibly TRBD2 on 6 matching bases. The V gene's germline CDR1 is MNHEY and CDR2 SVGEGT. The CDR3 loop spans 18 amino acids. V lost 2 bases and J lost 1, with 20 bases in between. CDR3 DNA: TGTGCCAGCAGTTACGATATGGGTAGCGGACAAATCCAAGAGACCCAGTACTTC. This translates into CASSYDMGSGQIQETQYF.

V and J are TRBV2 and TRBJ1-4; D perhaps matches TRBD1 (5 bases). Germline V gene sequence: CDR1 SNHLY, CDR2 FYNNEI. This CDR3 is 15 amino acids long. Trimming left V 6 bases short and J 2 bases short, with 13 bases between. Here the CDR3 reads CASREQGSTNEKLFF. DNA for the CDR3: TGTGCCAGCAGGGAGCAGGGATCGACTAATGAAAAACTGTTTTTT.

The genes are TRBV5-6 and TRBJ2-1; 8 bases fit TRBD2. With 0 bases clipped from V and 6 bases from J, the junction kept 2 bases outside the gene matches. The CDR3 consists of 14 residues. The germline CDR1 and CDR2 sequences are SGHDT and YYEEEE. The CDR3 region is CASSLELAVNEQFF. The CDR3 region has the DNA TGTGCCAGCAGCTTGGAACTAGCGGTCAATGAGCAGTTCTTC.

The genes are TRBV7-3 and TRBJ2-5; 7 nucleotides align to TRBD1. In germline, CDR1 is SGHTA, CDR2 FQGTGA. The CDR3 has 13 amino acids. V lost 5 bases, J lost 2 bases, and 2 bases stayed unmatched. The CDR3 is CASSKGQQETQYF. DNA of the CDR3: TGTGCCAGCAGCAAGGGACAGCAAGAGACCCAGTACTTC.

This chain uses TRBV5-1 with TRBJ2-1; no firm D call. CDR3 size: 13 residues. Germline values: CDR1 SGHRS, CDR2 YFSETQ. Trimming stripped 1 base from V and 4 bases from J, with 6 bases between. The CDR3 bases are TGCGCCAGCAGCTTGAACCAGTACAATGAGCAGTTCTTC. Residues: CASSLNQYNEQFF.